Reported below is one TCR beta chain. The antigen is not known. Only in-frame clones appear in the TCRdb table, and some are missing; sequencing was by immunoSEQ multiplex PCR. The table records some 200,000 clones, around 83% of them present only once. Germline lookup yields CDR1 MNHEY and CDR2 SVGAGI. CDR3 size: 16 residues. Trimming removed 1 base at V and 0 bases at J, with 9 bases between. These data are taken from a study of cytomegalovirus exposure and HLA in healthy donors. Study-wide results and limits: Three chains tied to CMV proved CMV antigen-specific in vitro. A later analysis found first-cohort TCR clusters tended to co-occur in the roughly 120 validation repertoires.

The chain couples TRBV6-5 to TRBJ2-2, with a weak D call TRBD2 (5 bases). The sample consisted of PBMCs. The sequence was collected from a woman aged 30 to 39 in good health and CMV-seropositive. The CDR3, as DNA: TGTGCCAGCAGTTACTATGGCGGGTCGAACACCGGGGAGCTGTTTTTT. Amino acids: CASSYYGGSNTGELFF.